The 8 T cell receptor beta chains below all came from one sample that was sequenced in a study of beta chain features in type 1 diabetes. Expressed TCRB transcripts were sequenced because the isolated RNA had all been reverse transcribed beforehand. This table comes from immunoSEQ multiplex PCR, and its TCRdb copy is limited to in-frame clones, with some not included. This sample has under 450,000 clones, with 14% found just once. Sequencing was done on a sample of naive CD4+ T cells from blood. These receptors all come from a man younger than 40 in good health.

This clone was picked up a small number of times. The chain joins TRBV5-1 to TRBJ1-2; unclear D gene. Per the germline V gene, CDR1 is SGHRS and CDR2 is YFSETQ. The CDR3 runs to 13 residues. V was cut by 0 bases and J by 5 bases, with 8 bases left in between. CDR3 sequence reads: CASSLEDGYGYTF. The CDR3 bases are TGCGCCAGCAGCTTGGAGGACGGTTATGGCTACACCTTC.

The genes are TRBV6-1 and TRBJ2-5, with D possibly matching TRBD1 (5 bases). The CDR3 spans 13 residues. Trimming removed 5 bases at V and 5 bases at J, with 12 bases between. The germline V gene encodes CDR1 MNHNS and CDR2 SASEGT. The CDR3 region has the DNA TGTGCCAGCAGTAAAAACCACAGGGAGACCCAGTACTTC. Its translation: CASSKNHRETQYF.

This clone was observed a few times. One junction end does not reproduce the germline sequence, and a read error may be involved. Within the sample, other DNA sequences also encode this same CDR3. This rearrangement joins TRBV7-2 to TRBJ2-7; TRBD2 might be the D (5 bases). CDR1 SGHTA and CDR2 FQGNSA come from the germline V gene. The CDR3 contains 14 residues. As DNA, the CDR3 is TGTGCCAGCAGCCTAGCCCGGGGTGGCTACGAGCAGTACTTC. Its protein is CASSLARGGYEQYF.

This sequence joins TRBV9 and TRBJ2-5, with 13 nucleotides matching TRBD2. Looked up from germline, CDR1 is SGDLS and CDR2 is YYNGEE. This CDR3 spans 16 amino acids. V lost 4 bases to trimming and J lost 5 bases; unmatched junction nucleotides: 8. The CDR3: CASSRTSGRARETQYF. DNA for the CDR3: TGTGCCAGCAGCCGCACTAGCGGGAGGGCCCGGGAGACCCAGTACTTC. Looking up the rest from reference TRBV9 and TRBJ2-5 gives the full variable domain: DSGVTQTPKHLITATGQRVTLRCSPRSGDLSVYWYQQSLDQGLQFLIQYYNGEERAKGNILERFSAQQFPDLHSELNLSSLELGDSALYFCASSRTSGRARETQYFGPGTRLLVL.

This clone was detected ten times or more. The chain couples TRBV4-3 to TRBJ2-1; D is unresolved. V lost 0 bases and J lost 7, with 7 bases in between. Germline assignment: CDR1 LGHNA and CDR2 YSLEER. This CDR3 comprises 13 residues. CDR3 bases: TGCGCCAGCAGCCAAGATCTGAGGAATGAGCAGTTCTTC. This sequence encodes CASSQDLRNEQFF.

In regard to this clone: Additional DNA sequences in this sample encode the identical CDR3. The CDR3 nucleotides are TGTGCCAGCAGCTCGGCAGGGGGCTCCTACAATGAGCAGTTCTTC. Translated, it gives CASSSAGGSYNEQFF. This rearrangement joins TRBV7-2 to TRBJ2-1, with 7 bases aligning to TRBD1. The trim removed 4 bases at V and 0 bases at J, leaving 3 bases unmatched. Germline V gene data show CDR1 as SGHTA and CDR2 as FQGNSA. The length of the CDR3 is 15 residues.

This clone has a handful of counts. The rearrangement uses TRBV7-2 and TRBJ2-1; D is perhaps TRBD2 (6 bases). Deletions cut 5 bases from V and 9 bases from J, with 11 bases between. This CDR3 has 12 amino acids. Germline V gene data show CDR1 as SGHTA and CDR2 as FQGNSA. Here the CDR3 DNA reads TGTGCCAGCAGCCGGGGACTCAGTGAGCAGTTCTTC. This translates into CASSRGLSEQFF.

In DNA form, the CDR3 reads TGTGCCTGGAGTCCGGGCCCGGGGGGCACTGAAGCTTTCTTT. As protein: CAWSPGPGGTEAFF. The genes are TRBV30 and TRBJ1-1; perhaps TRBD1 as D (5 bases). Trimming removed 2 bases at V and 4 bases at J, with 14 bases between. CDR1 and CDR2 from the germline V gene are GTSNPN and SVGIG (reference sequence). The CDR3 spans 14 residues. The full variable domain, its missing parts supplied by reference TRBV30 and TRBJ1-1, is SQTIHQWPATLVQPVGSPLSLECTVEGTSNPNLYWYRQAAGRGLQLLFYSVGIGQISSEVPQNLSASRPQDRQFILSSKKLLLSDSGFYLCAWSPGPGGTEAFFGQGTRLTVV.